Listed here are 29 T cell receptor beta chains from one sample, sequenced in a study of human T cells and chemical hapten exposure. Regarding time point: patch test 3, about 24 weeks after DPC sensitization. Noted treatment: therapeutic diphenylcyclopropenone sensitization with weekly scalp DPC. MiXCR, applied by TCRdb to the RACE reads, yields one record per CDR3 protein. The table records about 190,000 distinct CDR3 sequences, under 25% of them present only once. Sequences were derived from whole blood, sampled in connection with sensitization to the hapten diphenylcyclopropenone (DPC). All receptors derive from a middle-aged woman with alopecia areata. Some clones in this sample may be carry-over from other donors' samples.

The chain is built from TRBV2 and TRBJ1-5; a weak D match, TRBD1 (6 bases). The germline V and J ends were trimmed by 6 bases and 7 bases, with 13 bases remaining between them. Germline CDR1 reads SNHLY; CDR2 reads FYNNEI. The CDR3 contains 13 residues. The CDR3 spells CASRRGGGQPQHF. As DNA, the CDR3 is TGTGCCAGCAGGAGGGGGGGCGGCCAGCCCCAGCATTTT.

The CDR3 DNA is TGCGCCAGCAGCTTATCGACTAGCGGGAGAGATACGCAGTATTTT. Protein product: CASSLSTSGRDTQYF. The chain uses TRBV5-1 and TRBJ2-3, with 12 bases identical to TRBD2. CDR1 is SGHRS, CDR2 YFSETQ, per germline. This CDR3 contains 15 residues. The V and J ends lost 2 bases and 5 bases, in that order; junction bases with no gene match: 3.

The chain uses TRBV6-1 and TRBJ1-2; D gene unclear. CDR3 length: 13 amino acids. Germline CDR1 MNHNS, CDR2 SASEGT. Trimming cost V 2 bases and J 3 bases, with 7 bases left between them. DNA of the CDR3: TGTGCCAGCAGTGAACAGACTTACTATGGCTACACCTTC. Translation: CASSEQTYYGYTF.

The rearrangement joins TRBV20-1 to TRBJ2-1; D ambiguous. Germline-derived CDR1 and CDR2 are DFQATT and SNEGSKA (reference sequence). This CDR3 has 15 amino acids. V was cut by 1 base and J by 11 bases, with 21 bases left in between. The CDR3 is CSARADPNTVRKQFF. Here the CDR3 DNA reads TGCAGTGCTAGAGCCGATCCCAACACGGTCCGGAAGCAGTTCTTC.

V usage is TRBV20-1 and J usage is TRBJ2-7; perhaps TRBD2 as D (6 bases). Per germline, CDR1 DFQATT and CDR2 SNEGSKA (reference sequence). CDR3 length: 17 amino acids. Trimming removed 0 bases from V and 3 bases from J, with 21 bases in between. The CDR3 is CSARDPQHRDWIYEQYF. The CDR3 nucleotides read TGCAGTGCTAGAGATCCCCAACACCGGGACTGGATCTACGAGCAGTACTTC.

V is TRBV11-3 and J is TRBJ2-1; D possibly corresponds to TRBD1 (6 bases). With 5 bases removed from V and 7 bases from J, the gap between germline ends came to 15 bases. Germline V lookup: CDR1 SGHNT, CDR2 YENEEA. This CDR3 comprises 14 residues. The CDR3 DNA reads TGTGCCAGCAGCCGGGACACCTTCGGGAATGAGCAGTTCTTC. Its translation: CASSRDTFGNEQFF.

Comments on this clonotype: The junction departs from germline at one end; a sequencing error may be responsible. The chain has TRBV12-3 or TRBV12-4 and TRBJ2-6; TRBD2 is a possible D gene (6 bases). This CDR3 region has 18 residues. CDR3 residues: CASSTVGTSSSGANALTF. The CDR3 DNA reads TGTGCCAGCAGTACCGTCGGGACTTCCAGCTCTGGGGCCAACGCCCTGACTTTC.

Regarding this clonotype: The junction differs from germline at one of its ends, possibly a read error. The CDR3 here is CARSLRSQAYEQYF. CDR3 nucleotides: TGTGCCAGGAGCTTAAGGAGTCAGGCCTACGAGCAGTACTTC. The chain carries TRBV7-2 and TRBJ2-7; D is uncertain. The CDR3 is made up of 14 amino acids. Per germline, CDR1 SGHTA and CDR2 FQGNSA.

This chain connects TRBV29-1 to TRBJ1-5; D may be TRBD1 (6 bases). The CDR3 contains 14 residues. Trimming took off 6 bases at V and 4 bases at J, with 16 bases between the two ends. CDR1 is SQVTM, CDR2 ANQGSEA, per germline. CDR3 in DNA: TGCAGCGTGGGAGAGGGGGGGATTAATCAGCCCCAGCATTTT. Translation gives CSVGEGGINQPQHF.

The chain has TRBV29-1 and TRBJ2-1; no firm D call. CDR1 is SQVTM and CDR2 is ANQGSEA in the germline V gene. This CDR3 comprises 11 residues. The V gene lost 4 bases and the J gene lost 5 bases, with 6 bases spanning the gap. CDR3 sequence: CSVVPDNEQFF. CDR3 nucleotides: TGCAGCGTTGTACCGGACAATGAGCAGTTCTTC.

J is TRBJ2-1 and V is TRBV19; D may be TRBD1 or TRBD2 (5 bases each). This CDR3 comprises 15 residues. Germline loops: CDR1 LNHDA, CDR2 SQIVND (reference sequence). V was pared by 3 bases and J by 5 bases, with 14 bases between. The CDR3 DNA reads as TGTGCCAGTAGTATCGGTACGGGGCCAAACAATGAGCAGTTCTTC. This encodes CASSIGTGPNNEQFF.

This clonotype was picked up a small number of times. This chain joins TRBV25-1 and TRBJ1-1; D is undetermined. The CDR3 sequence is 13 residues long. The V gene lost 7 bases and the J gene lost 5 bases, with 14 bases spanning the gap. In germline, CDR1 is MGHDK, CDR2 SYGVNS. The CDR3, as DNA: TGTGCCAGCACCCCCTACGCGGGGACTGAAGCTTTCTTT. Residues: CASTPYAGTEAFF. The whole variable domain, filled in from reference TRBV25-1 and TRBJ1-1, reads EADIYQTPRYLVIGTGKKITLECSQTMGHDKMYWYQQDPGMELHLIHYSYGVNSTEKGDLSSESTVSRIRTEHFPLTLESARPSHTSQYLCASTPYAGTEAFFGQGTRLTVV.

This clonotype was counted a few times. This chain links TRBV11-1 with TRBJ2-1, with unresolved D. This CDR3 contains 14 residues. Trimming pared 4 bases from V and 10 bases from J, leaving 17 bases between. Looked up from germline, CDR1 is SGHAT and CDR2 is FQDESV (reference sequence). The CDR3 reads CASSSPSRPSEQFF. CDR3 in DNA: TGTGCCAGCAGCTCCCCCTCACGCCCCTCGGAGCAGTTCTTC.

This clonotype was seen a handful of times. The gene calls are TRBV6-2 or TRBV6-3 and TRBJ2-5, with 9 bases that match TRBD2. The CDR3 spans 16 residues. Germline V lookup: CDR1 MNHEY, CDR2 SVGEGT. V was clipped by 0 bases and J by 3 bases; unmatched bases: 5. In DNA form, the CDR3 reads TGTGCCAGCAGTTACTCGACTAGCGGTATAGAAGAGACCCAGTACTTC. This translates into CASSYSTSGIEETQYF.

This clonotype was detected only a few times. The rearrangement links TRBV20-1 to TRBJ2-5, with TRBD1 matching 8 bases. With V trimmed by 5 bases and J by 6 bases, 11 bases remained unmatched. CDR1 and CDR2 (germline): DFQATT, SNEGSKA (reference sequence). The CDR3 sequence is 14 residues long. The DNA of the CDR3 is TGCAGTGCTCCAGGACAGGGCGTTGTGAAGACCCAGTACTTC. Translated, it gives CSAPGQGVVKTQYF.

The genes are TRBV4-2 and TRBJ2-7; no firm D call. From germline, CDR1 is LGHNA and CDR2 YNFKEQ. With 1 base removed from V and 1 base from J, the gap between germline ends came to 11 bases. The CDR3 has 15 amino acids. The CDR3 DNA reads TGTGCCAGCAGCCAAGGAGCCAGTGCTTCCTACGAGCAGTACTTC. Its protein product is CASSQGASASYEQYF.

This clonotype counts as medium-sized. The chain has TRBV9 and TRBJ2-1; D assignment may be TRBD1 or TRBD2 (6 bases each). From germline, CDR1 is SGDLS and CDR2 YYNGEE. There are 15 residues in the CDR3. The V gene lost 1 base and the J gene lost 9 bases, with 17 bases spanning the gap. In DNA, the CDR3 is TGTGCCAGCAGCGTAATCGGAAACGAGGGGGGTGAGCAGTTCTTC. It is translated as CASSVIGNEGGEQFF.

With respect to this clonotype: A read error may produce the germline difference seen at one junction end. The V gene is TRBV4-1, the J gene TRBJ1-6; D may be TRBD1 (5 bases). There are 16 residues in the CDR3. CDR1 and CDR2 from the germline V gene are MGHRA and YSYEKL. The CDR3 protein is CASSQDLGGYSSPLHF. The CDR3 DNA reads TGCGCCAGCAGCCAAGATCTCGGGGGGTATAGTTCACCCCTCCACTTT.

The gene calls are TRBV28 and TRBJ2-5; no definite D call. The CDR3 extends over 14 amino acids. Trimming pared 3 bases from V and 1 base from J, leaving 9 bases between. CDR1 MDHEN and CDR2 SYDVKM come from the germline V gene. CDR3 nucleotides: TGTGCCAGCAGTTTTAGGAACTCCCAAGAGACCCAGTACTTC. Translated, it gives CASSFRNSQETQYF.

V and J are TRBV3-1 and TRBJ2-1; D is perhaps TRBD2 (6 bases). CDR3 size: 14 residues. Germline CDR1 LGHDT, CDR2 YNNKEL (reference sequence). Trimming stripped 2 bases from V and 8 bases from J, with 13 bases between. CDR3 sequence reads: CASSQRLGLDEQFF. CDR3 DNA: TGTGCCAGCAGCCAAAGACTAGGACTGGATGAGCAGTTCTTC.

The genes are TRBV19 and TRBJ2-7, with D perhaps matching TRBD2 (6 bases). This CDR3 is built from 15 residues. Trimming shortened V by 3 bases and J by 0 bases, and 12 bases separated the two germline ends. Per the germline V gene, CDR1 is LNHDA and CDR2 is SQIVND (reference sequence). Written as DNA, the CDR3 is TGTGCCAGTAGTATGGCTAGCGCGAGCTCCTACGAGCAGTACTTC. Its protein is CASSMASASSYEQYF.

The genes are TRBV9 and TRBJ2-1, with TRBD2 matching over 7 bases. V lost 0 bases to trimming and J lost 8 bases; unmatched junction nucleotides: 8. Per germline, CDR1 SGDLS and CDR2 YYNGEE. CDR3 size: 15 residues. The CDR3 DNA reads as TGTGCCAGCAGCGTAGGCGGGAGTTCCTGGGATGAGCAGTTCTTC. This translates into CASSVGGSSWDEQFF.

This clonotype appeared once. This rearrangement joins TRBV28 to TRBJ1-2, with TRBD1 matching 10 bases. CDR3 length: 14 residues. The V gene end was trimmed by 6 bases and the J gene end by 8 bases; junction bases not matched to a gene: 9. Germline V gives CDR1 MDHEN, CDR2 SYDVKM. CDR3 amino acids: CASSGGQGIEGYTF. The CDR3 bases are TGTGCCAGCAGCGGGGGACAGGGGATAGAGGGCTACACCTTC.

This clonotype appeared a few times. This chain joins TRBV9 and TRBJ2-1; 10 positions agree with TRBD2. Germline CDR1 is SGDLS and CDR2 is YYNGEE. This CDR3 has 16 residues. The V segment lost 5 bases and the J segment 2 bases; nucleotides outside the gene matches: 7. CDR3 sequence (DNA): TGTGCCAGCAGTATCGACGGACTAGCGGCCTACAATGAGCAGTTCTTC. This encodes CASSIDGLAAYNEQFF.

This clonotype occurred a few times. At one end, the junction sequence differs from germline, possibly due to a read error. The chain carries TRBV5-6 and TRBJ2-2, with 8 positions matching TRBD1. In germline, CDR1 is SGHDT, CDR2 YYEEEE. The CDR3 is 16 amino acids. The CDR3 DNA is TGTGCCAGCAGATTGGGCCAGGGGGCCTACACCGGGGAGCTGTTTTTT. The encoded protein is CASRLGQGAYTGELFF.

The chain recombines TRBV5-1 with TRBJ1-5, with D hard to call. Trimming took 0 bases from V and 5 from J, leaving 6 bases between them. The CDR3 is 13 residues long. CDR1 is SGHRS and CDR2 is YFSETQ in the germline V gene. CDR3 region: CASSLEADQPQHF. CDR3 DNA: TGCGCCAGCAGCTTGGAGGCGGATCAGCCCCAGCATTTT.

The CDR3 protein is CASSSSPRRTGGDEQFF. As DNA, the CDR3 is TGTGCCAGCAGTTCTAGTCCCCGAAGGACAGGTGGGGATGAGCAGTTCTTC. V usage is TRBV28 and J usage is TRBJ2-1, with 7 bases fitting TRBD1. V lost 4 bases, J lost 8 bases, and 17 bases stayed unmatched. The CDR3 is 17 amino acids. Germline CDR1 is MDHEN and CDR2 is SYDVKM. Full variable domain (rest looked up from reference TRBV28 and TRBJ2-1): DVKVTQSSRYLVKRTGEKVFLECVQDMDHENMFWYRQDPGLGLRLIYFSYDVKMKEKGDIPEGYSVSREKKERFSLILESASTNQTSMYLCASSSSPRRTGGDEQFFGPGTRLTVL.

V gene TRBV4-2 combines with J gene TRBJ2-7, with D maybe TRBD2 (5 bases). The germline V gene has CDR1 LGHNA and CDR2 YNFKEQ. Trimming took 0 bases from V and 0 from J, leaving 9 bases between them. The CDR3 sequence is 15 residues long. The CDR3 nucleotides read TGTGCCAGCAGCCAAGATGGTGGGAGCTCCTACGAGCAGTACTTC. It codes for CASSQDGGSSYEQYF.

This clonotype has only one observation. DNA for the CDR3: TGTGCCACCAGCAGAGATCCCTCGTTCAGCCGGGACAGGATCGTTCGCTATGGCTACACCTTC. Translated: CATSRDPSFSRDRIVRYGYTF. The rearrangement joins TRBV15 to TRBJ1-2; TRBD1 aligns across 8 bases. The CDR3 length is 21 residues. CDR1 and CDR2 from the germline V gene are LNHNV and YYDKDF (reference sequence). J gave up 4 bases and V 0 bases, and 22 bases lay outside the gene matches.